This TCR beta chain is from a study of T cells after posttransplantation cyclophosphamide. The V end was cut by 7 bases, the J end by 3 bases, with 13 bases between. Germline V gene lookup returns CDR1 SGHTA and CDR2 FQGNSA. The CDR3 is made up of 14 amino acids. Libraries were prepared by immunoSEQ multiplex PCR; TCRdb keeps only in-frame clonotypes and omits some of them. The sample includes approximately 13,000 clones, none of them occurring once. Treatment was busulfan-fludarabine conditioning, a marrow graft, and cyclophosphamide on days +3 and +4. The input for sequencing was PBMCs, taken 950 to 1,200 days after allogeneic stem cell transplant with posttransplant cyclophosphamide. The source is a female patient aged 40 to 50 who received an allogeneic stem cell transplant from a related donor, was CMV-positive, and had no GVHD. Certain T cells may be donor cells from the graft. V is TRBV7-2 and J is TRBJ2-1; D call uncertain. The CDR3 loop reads CASTPNQDYNEQFF. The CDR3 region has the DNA TGTGCCAGCACCCCGAACCAGGACTACAATGAGCAGTTCTTC.